This T cell receptor beta chain was sequenced for a study of cytomegalovirus exposure and HLA in healthy donors. Primers for the PCR totalled 60 Vbeta and 13 Jbeta. Clones were sequenced by immunoSEQ multiplex PCR, and TCRdb holds only the in-frame ones, with some missing. This sample yields 160,000 or so clones, of which over 65% are seen a single time; around 3.3% belongs to the top ten. This CDR3 is built from 11 residues. Germline CDR1 is MNHEY and CDR2 is SMNVEV (reference sequence). The junction had 4 bases not matched to a gene; V was cut back by 4 bases and J by 11 bases. The source of this sequence is a woman in her thirties or forties in good health and CMV-seronegative. Source material: PBMCs. This chain joins TRBV27 and TRBJ2-5; 7 bases are a match to TRBD1. For the CDR3, the DNA is TGTGCCAGCAGTTCTCAGGGGGAGCAGTACTTC. Encoded protein: CASSSQGEQYF.